Listed below are T cell receptor beta chains from one sample, sequenced in a study of naive and memory T cell subsets. TCRdb recomputed calls from the UMI-ligation and nested PCR reads with MiXCR, one row per CDR3 protein. The sample lists some 9,700 distinct CDR3 sequences, around 5.4% occurring once. The source material was CD4+ TEMRA cells from blood. The source of these receptors is a human donor in good health. CDR3s include the opening cysteine and the closing phenylalanine or tryptophan. Each record gives: CDR3 DNA, CDR3 protein, V gene, CDR3 length, clone size, D gene, J gene. The D gene is left open where the match is weak. Rows may omit the clone size; those that give it use once, few, many or a size class.

TGCAGTGCTAGGCTGACAGGGTACGAGCAGTACTTC CSARLTGYEQYF TRBV20-1 12 many TRBD1 TRBJ2-7
TGCAGTGCCCCGATTCTGGGACAGGGTCCTAGGGAGCAGTACTTC CSAPILGQGPREQYF TRBV20-1 15 many TRBD1 TRBJ2-7
TGTGCCAGCTCACCCGGACAGGGCCGGGGACAGCCCCAGCATTTT CASSPGQGRGQPQHF TRBV18 15 NA TRBD1 TRBJ1-5
TGTGCCACCAGCGGGGGGATTCAAGAGACCCAGTACTTC CATSGGIQETQYF TRBV15 13 many NA TRBJ2-5
TGTGCCAGCAGCTACTCCGGGACAGGGGTTAGGAGTGGCTACACCTTC CASSYSGTGVRSGYTF TRBV7-2 16 few TRBD1 TRBJ1-2
TGTGCCAGCAGCTCCGCGAGGACAGATACGCAGTATTTT CASSSARTDTQYF TRBV7-2 13 many NA TRBJ2-3
TGTGCCAGCAGCCCCAGCCGACGGATCATCCGCTATGGCTACACCTTC CASSPSRRIIRYGYTF TRBV12-3/TRBV12-4 16 many NA TRBJ1-2
TGTGCCAGCAGCCAAGAAAATCGCGGGATAAGTGGGGAGCTGTTTTTT CASSQENRGISGELFF TRBV3-1 16 many NA TRBJ2-2
TGTGCCAGCAGCTTAACAGAGACCCAGTACTTC CASSLTETQYF TRBV7-2 11 many NA TRBJ2-5
TGTGCCAGCAGCAGAGGACTAGCGGGGGATTACGAGCAGTACTTC CASSRGLAGDYEQYF TRBV7-6 15 many TRBD2 TRBJ2-7
TGTGCCAGCAGCCAGGCCGGGGACAGGGTTGCGCCTTTCTTT CASSQAGDRVAPFF TRBV4-2 14 NA TRBD1 TRBJ1-1
TGTGCCAGCAGCTTAGCCCGGGGACAGGGGATCAACGAGCAGTTCTTC CASSLARGQGINEQFF TRBV7-2 16 many TRBD1 TRBJ2-1
TGTGCCAGCAGCCCCCCGGGGCCAGGCTCCTACGAGCAGTACTTC CASSPPGPGSYEQYF TRBV7-6 15 few NA TRBJ2-7
TGTGCCAGCAGCCTAAGGCCTTGGACTGAAGCTTTCTTT CASSLRPWTEAFF TRBV7-2 13 large NA TRBJ1-1
TGCGCCAGCAGCCCCGGACAGCGCGGTGGAGTTGGCTATGGCTACACCTTC CASSPGQRGGVGYGYTF TRBV5-1 17 many NA TRBJ1-2
TGTGCCAGCAGCTTATCTGGGACTAGCACCGGGGAGCTGTTTTTT CASSLSGTSTGELFF TRBV7-8 15 many TRBD2 TRBJ2-2
TGTGCCAGCAGCGTAGTGGACAGGGCCTATGGCTACACCTTC CASSVVDRAYGYTF TRBV7-9 14 many TRBD1 TRBJ1-2
TGTGCCAGCAGCTTAGCGGGACAGGGCCCAGATACGCAGTATTTT CASSLAGQGPDTQYF TRBV7-2 15 medium-sized TRBD1 TRBJ2-3
TGTGCCAGCAGACCCGACTCGCCCGGGGAGCTGTTTTTT CASRPDSPGELFF TRBV6-2/TRBV6-3 13 many NA TRBJ2-2
TGCAGCGTGACCCTTTCGGGACAGGGGTTCTCCGAGCAGTACTTC CSVTLSGQGFSEQYF TRBV29-1 15 many TRBD1 TRBJ2-7
TGTGCCAGCAGTCCGGACTATAATCAGCCCCAGCATTTT CASSPDYNQPQHF TRBV12-3/TRBV12-4 13 many NA TRBJ1-5
TGTGCCAGCAGCTACTCGGACAGGGCGAGTTACACTGAAGCTTTCTTT CASSYSDRASYTEAFF TRBV7-2 16 many TRBD1 TRBJ1-1
TGTGCCAGCAGCTTTAGTGGGGCCCGTGGCTCCTACGAGCAGTACTTC CASSFSGARGSYEQYF TRBV7-2 16 many NA TRBJ2-7
TGTGCCGCACAAGGACTGGACCCGCACGAGCAGTACTTC CAAQGLDPHEQYF TRBV10-3 13 many NA TRBJ2-7
TGTGCCAGCAGCCTTTCCGGGGCCCCGACGGAGACCCAGTACTTC CASSLSGAPTETQYF TRBV2 15 NA NA TRBJ2-5
TGTGCCAGCAGCTTAGAGGGGACAGGGGAATACTTC CASSLEGTGEYF TRBV7-2 12 many TRBD1 TRBJ2-7
TGTGCCAGCAGCCGACGGCCGGGATCGACCTACTACACAGATACGCAGTATTTT CASSRRPGSTYYTDTQYF TRBV6-2/TRBV6-3 18 NA NA TRBJ2-3
TGTGCCAGCAGCCAAGGGGGACCTTCGAGGACCCAGTACTTC CASSQGGPSRTQYF TRBV4-2 14 many NA TRBJ2-5
TGTGCCAGCAGCGCTCAGCGGGAACACCGGGGAGCTGTGGGGCTGTTTTTT CASSAQREHRGAVGLFF TRBV9 17 medium-sized TRBD2 TRBJ2-2
TGTGCCAGCAGTTTACAGGGGCCCCTCTCTGGAAACACCATATATTTT CASSLQGPLSGNTIYF TRBV27 16 few NA TRBJ1-3
TGCAGTGTCCGGGTGCAGGGAGGAGAAAAACTGTTTTTT CSVRVQGGEKLFF TRBV20-1 13 many NA TRBJ1-4
TGCAGCGTTAGAACGTCTGGGGCCAACGTCCTGACTTTC CSVRTSGANVLTF TRBV29-1 13 many NA TRBJ2-6
TGTGCCAGCAGCCAAGGGTCGTCCAGCTCCTATAATTCACCCCTCCACTTT CASSQGSSSSYNSPLHF TRBV3-1 17 few NA TRBJ1-6
TGCGCCAGCAGGTGGTCCGGGAACACCGGGGAGCTGTTTTTT CASRWSGNTGELFF TRBV5-1 14 NA NA TRBJ2-2
TGTGCCAGCAGCCCACAGGAAAACTATGGCTACACCTTC CASSPQENYGYTF TRBV12-3/TRBV12-4 13 many NA TRBJ1-2
TGTGCCAGCAGCTTGGGGGACGTGAACACTGAAGCTTTCTTT CASSLGDVNTEAFF TRBV7-6 14 many NA TRBJ1-1
TGTGCCAGCAACCCGGGACAGACTAGCACAGATACGCAGTATTTT CASNPGQTSTDTQYF TRBV6-6 15 many TRBD1 TRBJ2-3
TGTGCCAGCAGGAGCGAGGGAGGCAATGAGCAGTTCTTC CASRSEGGNEQFF TRBV2 13 many NA TRBJ2-1
TGCAGTGCTAGAGATCCCCTTCCGCCCGAAAAACTGTTTTTT CSARDPLPPEKLFF TRBV20-1 14 few NA TRBJ1-4
TGTGCCAGCAGAGGGACCATGTCAACTAATGAAAAACTGTTTTTT CASRGTMSTNEKLFF TRBV12-3/TRBV12-4 15 many NA TRBJ1-4
TGTGCCAGCAGCGGCGGCATGGCGGCCCTGAACACTGAAGCTTTCTTT CASSGGMAALNTEAFF TRBV5-5 16 many NA TRBJ1-1
TGTGCCAGCTGCGAGTCACACAATGAGCAGTTCTTC CASCESHNEQFF TRBV11-3 12 few NA TRBJ2-1
TGTGCCAGTAGTGTCGGACAGAACACCGGGGAGCTGTTTTTT CASSVGQNTGELFF TRBV19 14 many NA TRBJ2-2
TGCAGTGCCAGGGGTGCAGGGGCATTCGAAAAACTGTTTTTT CSARGAGAFEKLFF TRBV20-1 14 medium-sized NA TRBJ1-4
TGTGCCAGCCGAGGCGGGGGCCCAGATACGCAGTATTTT CASRGGGPDTQYF TRBV7-6 13 many NA TRBJ2-3
TGTGCCAGCAGCTTAAAGACTAGCGGGGGGGCCATAGATACGCAGTATTTT CASSLKTSGGAIDTQYF TRBV7-2 17 many TRBD2 TRBJ2-3
TGTGCCAGCAGTCTTACGGCCAGCCCCGTCTCTTCACCCCTCCACTTT CASSLTASPVSSPLHF TRBV6-6 16 NA NA TRBJ1-6
TGTGCTAGTGGTTTTAGTCCGGGAACGAATGGGGCCAACGTCCTGACTTTC CASGFSPGTNGANVLTF TRBV12-5 17 many NA TRBJ2-6
TGTGCCAGCAGCTTGCGATTAGCGGGAGGCCCTAGGTCCTACAATGAGCAGTTCTTC CASSLRLAGGPRSYNEQFF TRBV7-2 19 NA TRBD2 TRBJ2-1
TGTGCCAGCAGTGACTCAGGACAGACCACAGATACGCAGTATTTT CASSDSGQTTDTQYF TRBV6-4 15 many NA TRBJ2-3